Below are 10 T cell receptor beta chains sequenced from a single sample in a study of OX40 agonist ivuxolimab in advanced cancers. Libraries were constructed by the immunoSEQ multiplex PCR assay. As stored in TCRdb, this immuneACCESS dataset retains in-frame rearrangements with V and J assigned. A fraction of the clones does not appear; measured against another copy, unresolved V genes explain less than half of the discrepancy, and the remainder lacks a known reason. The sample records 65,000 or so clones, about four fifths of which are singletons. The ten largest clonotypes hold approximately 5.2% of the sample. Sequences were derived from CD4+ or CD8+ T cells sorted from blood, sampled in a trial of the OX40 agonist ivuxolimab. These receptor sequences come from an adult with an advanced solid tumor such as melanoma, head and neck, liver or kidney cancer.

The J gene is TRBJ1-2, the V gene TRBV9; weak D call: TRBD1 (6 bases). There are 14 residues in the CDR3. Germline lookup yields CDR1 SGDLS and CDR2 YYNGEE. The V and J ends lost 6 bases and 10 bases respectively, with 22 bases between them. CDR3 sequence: CASTLQSDSSHYTF. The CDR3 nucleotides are TGTGCCAGCACCCTACAATCGGACAGCTCTCACTACACCTTC.

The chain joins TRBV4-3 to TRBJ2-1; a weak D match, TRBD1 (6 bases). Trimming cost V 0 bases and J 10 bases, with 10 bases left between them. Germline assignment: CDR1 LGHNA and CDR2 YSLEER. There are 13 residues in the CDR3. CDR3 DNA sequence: TGCGCCAGCAGCCAAGAAAGGGGGAACGAGCAGTTCTTC. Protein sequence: CASSQERGNEQFF.

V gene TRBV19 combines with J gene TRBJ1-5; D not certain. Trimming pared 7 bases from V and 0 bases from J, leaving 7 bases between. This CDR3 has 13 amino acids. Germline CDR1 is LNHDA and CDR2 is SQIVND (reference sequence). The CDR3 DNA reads TGTGCCAGTACTCCGACTAGCAATCAGCCCCAGCATTTT. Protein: CASTPTSNQPQHF.

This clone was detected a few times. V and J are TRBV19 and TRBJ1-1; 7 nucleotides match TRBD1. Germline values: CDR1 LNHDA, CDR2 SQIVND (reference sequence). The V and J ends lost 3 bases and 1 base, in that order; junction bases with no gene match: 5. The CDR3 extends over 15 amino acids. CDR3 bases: TGTGCCAGTAGTATCAGGCAGGGGGAGAACACTGAAGCTTTCTTT. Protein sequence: CASSIRQGENTEAFF.

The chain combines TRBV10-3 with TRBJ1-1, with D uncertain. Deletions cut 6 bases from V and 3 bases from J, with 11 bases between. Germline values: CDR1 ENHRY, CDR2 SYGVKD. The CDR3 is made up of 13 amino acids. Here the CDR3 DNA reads TGTGCCATCAGGCCCCGAGAGTACACTGAAGCTTTCTTT. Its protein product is CAIRPREYTEAFF.

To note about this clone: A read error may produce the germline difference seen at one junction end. CDR3 nucleotide sequence: TGTGCCAGCAGCTCCCCTGGGGGCTCCCACAATGAGCAGTTCTTC. The encoded protein is CASSSPGGSHNEQFF. The chain has TRBV7-9 and TRBJ2-1, with D possibly TRBD1 on 6 matching bases. CDR1 SEHNR and CDR2 FQNEAQ come from the germline V gene (reference sequence). This CDR3 has 15 amino acids.

The CDR3 is CASSPLGAGARQPQHF. CDR3 coding DNA: TGTGCCAGCAGCCCCTTGGGCGCGGGGGCTCGTCAGCCCCAGCATTTT. The chain employs TRBV7-9 and TRBJ1-5, with D perhaps matching TRBD1 (6 bases). This CDR3 region has 16 residues. Trimming took 5 bases from V and 6 from J, leaving 20 bases between them. Germline loops: CDR1 SEHNR, CDR2 FQNEAQ (reference sequence).

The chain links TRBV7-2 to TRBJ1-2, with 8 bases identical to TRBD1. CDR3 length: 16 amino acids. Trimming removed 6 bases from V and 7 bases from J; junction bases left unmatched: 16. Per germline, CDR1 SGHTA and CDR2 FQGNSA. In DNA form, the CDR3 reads TGTGCCAGCAGGGCGGCAGGGGGCGTTCGCTCTCGTGGCTACACCTTC. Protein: CASRAAGGVRSRGYTF.

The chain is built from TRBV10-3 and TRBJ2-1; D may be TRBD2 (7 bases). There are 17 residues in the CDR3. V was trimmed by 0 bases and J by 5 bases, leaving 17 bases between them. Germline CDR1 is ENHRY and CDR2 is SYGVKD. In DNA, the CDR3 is TGTGCCATCAGTGAGTCGAATAGGGGGGGGGCCCACAATGAGCAGTTCTTC. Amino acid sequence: CAISESNRGGAHNEQFF.

CDR3 sequence: CASSSTGPYEQYF. CDR3 sequence (DNA): TGTGCCAGCAGCTCGACAGGCCCGTACGAGCAGTACTTC. This chain uses TRBV6-1 with TRBJ2-7; maybe TRBD1 (6 bases). The CDR3 length is 13 residues. Trimming cost V 6 bases and J 4 bases, with 13 bases left between them. Germline values: CDR1 MNHNS, CDR2 SASEGT.